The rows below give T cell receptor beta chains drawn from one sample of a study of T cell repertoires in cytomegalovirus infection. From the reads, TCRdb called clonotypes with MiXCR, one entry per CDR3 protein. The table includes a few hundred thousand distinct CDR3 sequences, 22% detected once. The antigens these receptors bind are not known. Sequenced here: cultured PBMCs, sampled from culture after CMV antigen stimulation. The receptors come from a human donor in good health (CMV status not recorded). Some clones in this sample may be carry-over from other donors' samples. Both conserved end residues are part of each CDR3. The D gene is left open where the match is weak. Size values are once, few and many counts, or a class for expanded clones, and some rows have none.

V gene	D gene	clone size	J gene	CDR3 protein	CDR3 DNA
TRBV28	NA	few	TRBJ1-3	CAASSLFGNTIYF	TGTGCCGCCAGCAGTTTATTTGGAAACACCATATATTTT
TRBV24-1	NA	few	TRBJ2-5	CASQGRGSQETQYF	TGTGCCTCCCAGGGGCGGGGGTCCCAAGAGACCCAGTACTTC
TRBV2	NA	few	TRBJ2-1	CASTKGQVILYNEQFF	TGTGCCAGCACCAAGGGGCAGGTGATTCTGTACAATGAGCAGTTCTTC
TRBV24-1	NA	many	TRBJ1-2	CATSVGEYGYTF	TGTGCCACCAGTGTGGGGGAATATGGCTACACCTTC
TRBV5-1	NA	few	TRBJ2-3	CASSLSVDNTDTQYF	TGCGCCAGCAGCTTGTCCGTGGATAACACAGATACGCAGTATTTT
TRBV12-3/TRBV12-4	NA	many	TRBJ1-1	CASSFQLNTEAFF	TGTGCCAGCAGCTTTCAGCTGAACACTGAAGCTTTCTTT
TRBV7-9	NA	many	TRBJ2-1	CASSPKGVVNEQFF	TGTGCCAGCAGCCCCAAGGGTGTAGTCAATGAGCAGTTCTTC
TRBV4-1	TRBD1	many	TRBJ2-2	CASSQRSLGLPSTGSGGELFF	TGCGCCAGCAGCCAACGGTCCCTGGGCCTACCTTCGACAGGGTCGGGCGGGGAGCTGTTTTTT
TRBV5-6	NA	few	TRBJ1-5	CASSLTDYSNQPQHF	TGTGCCAGCAGCCTGACGGACTATAGCAATCAGCCCCAGCATTTT
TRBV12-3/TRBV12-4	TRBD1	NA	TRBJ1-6	CASSLDRGLSPLHF	TGTGCCAGCAGCCTCGACAGGGGGCTATCACCCCTCCACTTT
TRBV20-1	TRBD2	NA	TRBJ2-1	CSASGLAGGLEQFF	TGCAGTGCTTCAGGACTAGCGGGAGGTCTTGAGCAGTTCTTC
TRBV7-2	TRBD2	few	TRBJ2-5	CASSSGLAEETQYF	TGTGCCAGCAGCTCCGGACTAGCAGAAGAGACCCAGTACTTC
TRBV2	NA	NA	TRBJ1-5	CASREQLNQPQHF	TGTGCCAGCAGAGAACAGCTCAATCAGCCCCAGCATTTT
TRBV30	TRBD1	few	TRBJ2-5	CALRDSAQETQYF	TGTGCCCTTAGGGACAGTGCCCAAGAGACCCAGTACTTC
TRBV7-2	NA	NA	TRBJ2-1	CASSLARGPAYNEQFF	TGTGCCAGCAGCTTAGCCAGGGGCCCTGCCTACAATGAGCAGTTCTTC
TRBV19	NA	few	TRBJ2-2	CASTDVGESGELFF	TGTGCCAGTACCGACGTAGGGGAGTCCGGGGAGCTGTTTTTT
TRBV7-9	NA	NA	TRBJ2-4	CASSLVPAGKNIQYF	TGTGCCAGCAGCTTAGTGCCTGCGGGCAAAAACATTCAGTACTTC
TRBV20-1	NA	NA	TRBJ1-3	CSAADRSSGNTIYF	TGCAGTGCTGCAGACCGGAGCTCTGGAAACACCATATATTTT
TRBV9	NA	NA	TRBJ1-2	CASSVAGRGGGYTF	TGTGCCAGCAGCGTAGCAGGCAGGGGAGGTGGCTACACCTTC
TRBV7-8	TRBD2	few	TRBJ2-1	CASSLAASGNRLYEQFF	TGTGCCAGCAGCTTAGCGGCTAGCGGGAACCGGTTGTATGAGCAGTTCTTC
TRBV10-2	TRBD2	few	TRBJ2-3	CASSERRGTSGTDTQYF	TGCGCCAGCAGTGAAAGACGCGGGACTAGCGGGACGGATACGCAGTATTTT
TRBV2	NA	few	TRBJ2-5	CASTRGEQETQYF	TGTGCCAGCACTAGAGGGGAACAAGAGACCCAGTACTTC
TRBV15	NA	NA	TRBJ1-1	CATGADLNTEAFF	TGTGCCACCGGGGCCGACCTGAACACTGAAGCTTTCTTT
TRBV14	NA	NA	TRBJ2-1	CASSQVRGRNEQFF	TGTGCCAGCAGCCAAGTCAGGGGTCGGAATGAGCAGTTCTTC
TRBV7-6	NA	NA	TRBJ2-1	CASSRMGGLIDEQFF	TGTGCCAGCAGCCGGATGGGGGGGCTAATCGATGAGCAGTTCTTC
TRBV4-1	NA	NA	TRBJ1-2	CASSQLHANYGYTF	TGCGCCAGCAGCCAACTTCACGCTAACTATGGCTACACCTTC
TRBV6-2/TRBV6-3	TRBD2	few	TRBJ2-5	CASSFGRGFGTRQETQYF	TGTGCCAGCAGTTTCGGGAGGGGGTTCGGGACTAGACAAGAGACCCAGTACTTC
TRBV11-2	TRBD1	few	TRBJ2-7	CASSLDWDRGYEQYF	TGTGCCAGCAGCTTAGATTGGGACAGGGGGTACGAGCAGTACTTC
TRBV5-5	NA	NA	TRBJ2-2	CASSFRQDRGGNGELFF	TGTGCCAGCAGCTTTCGACAGGACCGGGGCGGGAACGGGGAGCTGTTTTTT
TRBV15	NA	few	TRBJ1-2	CATSTSRQITYGYTF	TGTGCCACCAGCACGTCGCGACAGATAACCTATGGCTACACCTTC
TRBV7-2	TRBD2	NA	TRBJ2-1	CASSSPTGGRRNEQFF	TGTGCCAGCAGCTCACCTACTGGCGGGAGGCGCAATGAGCAGTTCTTC
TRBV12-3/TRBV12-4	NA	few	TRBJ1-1	CASSLTVEAFF	TGTGCCAGCAGTTTAACGGTTGAAGCTTTCTTT
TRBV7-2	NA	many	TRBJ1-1	CASSPSGGPNTEAFF	TGTGCCAGCAGCCCCTCGGGGGGCCCTAACACTGAAGCTTTCTTT
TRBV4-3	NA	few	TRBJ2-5	CASSQESSTETQYF	TGCGCCAGCAGCCAAGAATCTAGCACAGAGACCCAGTACTTC
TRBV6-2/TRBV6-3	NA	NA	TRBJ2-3	CASSSPGLGIFRTDTQYF	TGTGCCAGCAGCTCCCCGGGACTTGGGATTTTCCGCACAGATACGCAGTATTTT
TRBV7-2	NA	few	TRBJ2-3	CASSLASLATDTQYF	TGTGCCAGCAGCTTAGCTTCCCTAGCGACAGATACGCAGTATTTT
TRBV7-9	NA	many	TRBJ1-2	CASSLEADYGYTF	TGTGCCAGCAGCTTAGAGGCAGACTATGGCTACACCTTC
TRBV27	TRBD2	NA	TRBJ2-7	CASSFTSGSREQYF	TGTGCCAGCAGTTTCACTAGCGGGAGTAGGGAGCAGTACTTC
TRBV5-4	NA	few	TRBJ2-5	CASSVGPSGGEETQYF	TGTGCCAGCAGCGTGGGGCCCTCGGGCGGAGAAGAGACCCAGTACTTC
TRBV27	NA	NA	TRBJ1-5	CASSPRGRLNQPQHF	TGTGCCAGCAGTCCCCGGGGGCGGCTCAATCAGCCCCAGCATTTT
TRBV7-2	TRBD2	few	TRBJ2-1	CASSPSGRVDEQFF	TGTGCCAGCAGCCCTAGCGGGAGGGTCGATGAGCAGTTCTTC
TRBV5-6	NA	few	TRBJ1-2	CASNPGLLDGYGYTF	TGTGCCAGCAACCCCGGCCTTTTAGATGGCTATGGCTACACCTTC
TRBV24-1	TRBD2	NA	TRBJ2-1	CATSTDRQGTSGYYNEQFF	TGTGCCACCAGTACCGATCGACAGGGGACTAGCGGCTACTACAATGAGCAGTTCTTC
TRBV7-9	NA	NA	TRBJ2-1	CASTRTNEQFF	TGTGCCAGCACCCGAACCAATGAGCAGTTCTTC
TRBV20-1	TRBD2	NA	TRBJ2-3	CSAGGSGRSPSTDTQYF	TGCAGTGCGGGCGGTAGCGGGAGGTCCCCTAGCACAGATACGCAGTATTTT
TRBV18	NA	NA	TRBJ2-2	CASSPSTGELFF	TGTGCCAGCTCACCTTCTACCGGGGAGCTGTTTTTT
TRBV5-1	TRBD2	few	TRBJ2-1	CASSLGLRAGGYEQFF	TGCGCCAGCAGCTTGGGGCTTCGAGCGGGAGGTTATGAGCAGTTCTTC
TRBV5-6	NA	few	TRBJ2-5	CASSLGGSFYGETQYF	TGTGCCAGCAGCCTGGGTGGTAGTTTTTACGGAGAGACCCAGTACTTC
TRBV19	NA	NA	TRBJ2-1	CASSMDLPSGQFF	TGTGCCAGTAGTATGGACTTGCCTTCGGGGCAGTTCTTC
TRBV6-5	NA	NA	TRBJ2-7	CASSYSTLPYEQYF	TGTGCCAGCAGTTACTCGACACTGCCCTACGAGCAGTACTTC
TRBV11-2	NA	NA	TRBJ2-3	CASSLRGWGGSNADTQYF	TGTGCCAGCAGCTTAAGGGGTTGGGGCGGTTCCAACGCAGATACGCAGTATTTT
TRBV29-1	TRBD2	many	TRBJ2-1	CSVEEREYSEQFF	TGCAGCGTTGAAGAGCGGGAGTACAGTGAGCAGTTCTTC
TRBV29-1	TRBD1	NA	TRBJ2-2	CSVAGTANTGELFF	TGCAGCGTGGCCGGGACAGCGAACACCGGGGAGCTGTTTTTT
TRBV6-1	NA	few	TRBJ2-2	CASSEVPGAGELFF	TGTGCCAGCAGTGAAGTGCCGGGGGCCGGGGAGCTGTTTTTT
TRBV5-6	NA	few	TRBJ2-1	CASSADLNSYNEQFF	TGTGCCAGCAGCGCGGACTTAAACTCCTACAATGAGCAGTTCTTC
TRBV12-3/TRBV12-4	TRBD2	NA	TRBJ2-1	CASKLGTSSYNEQFF	TGTGCCAGCAAATTGGGGACTAGCAGCTACAATGAGCAGTTCTTC
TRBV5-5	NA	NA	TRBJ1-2	CASSLARTYGYTF	TGTGCCAGCAGCTTGGCGAGGACATATGGCTACACCTTC